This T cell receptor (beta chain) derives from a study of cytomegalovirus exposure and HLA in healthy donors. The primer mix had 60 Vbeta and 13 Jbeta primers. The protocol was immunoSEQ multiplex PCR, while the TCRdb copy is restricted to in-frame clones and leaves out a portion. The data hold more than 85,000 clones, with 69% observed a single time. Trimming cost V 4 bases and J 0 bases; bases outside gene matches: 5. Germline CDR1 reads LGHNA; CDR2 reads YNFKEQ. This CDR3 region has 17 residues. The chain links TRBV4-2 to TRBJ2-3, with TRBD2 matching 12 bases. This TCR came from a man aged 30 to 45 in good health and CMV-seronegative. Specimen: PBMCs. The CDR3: CASSPRTSGASTDTQYF. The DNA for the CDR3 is TGTGCCAGCAGCCCCCGGACTAGCGGGGCTAGCACAGATACGCAGTATTTT.